This TCR beta chain derives from a study of neurological immune-mediated disorders. Study results and caveats: Falling below healthy controls, multiple sclerosis showed the least TCR clonal expansion, while HTLV-1-associated myelopathy showed the most.

Synthesis of cDNA was accomplished via 5'RACE employing 10-nucleotide random UMIs. Over 160 million TCR-beta sequences, together covering 15-18 subjects, were produced by every individual sequencing run that was carried out. TCRdb independently ran MiXCR on the 5' RACE reads; one entry per CDR3 protein. Found here are around 130,000 distinct CDR3 sequences, 3% to 3.5% of them singletons; the top ten hold around 1.4%. Per germline, CDR1 SGHTA and CDR2 FQGNSA. CDR3 length: 16 residues. Losses at the gene ends were 1 base for V and 7 bases for J; bases not matched to a gene: 10. This clonotype was picked up many times. Its matching antigen is unknown. Unsorted libraries were derived from 2 million PBMCs stored at -80 C.

The TCR sequence derives from a woman under 40 with multiple sclerosis. The chain joins TRBV7-2 to TRBJ2-1; 7 nucleotides align to TRBD2. The sequencing sample was made of PBMCs. The CDR3 is CASSLGRRGRGNEQFF. The CDR3 nucleotides are TGTGCCAGCAGCTTAGGCCGGCGGGGGAGAGGTAATGAGCAGTTCTTC.